This T cell receptor (beta chain) originates from a study of shared clonotypes between healthy human individuals (dated by TCRdb to the early 2020s). Study-level background: The cohort included a few men and a couple of women between 18 and 49 years of age. Different laboratories and diverse techniques were used to prepare libraries and sequence TCR repertoires, to increase sequencing depth and limit assay-specific biases. To estimate repertoire size and how much clonotypes are shared between individuals, the study performed deep sequencing of blood TCR repertoires from a handful of healthy adults. Between about 0.8 and 9 billion PBMCs per donor were obtained by leukapheresis. Per donor, three plates each were used for CD4 naive and CD4 memory, two for CD8 naive, and one for CD8 memory. Study-level results and caveats: Rarefaction of sorted-subset datasets indicated incomplete sequencing despite the large sequencing depth. Sampling was restricted to blood, and TCR repertoires in tissue are likely to differ from TCR repertoires in blood. Based on pairwise subsampling, the degree of clonotype sharing among donors was expected to be affected by sequencing depth. Higher generation probabilities were observed for clonotypes shared by all four sorted-subset donors than for non-shared clonotypes. Sharing across a few donors was observed for approximately 5% of naive CD4, over 3% of naive CD8, about 2.5% of memory CD4, and around 0.4% of memory CD8 clonotypes. The small number of donors limited the genetic and exposure-history diversity represented. Naive subsets generally had larger estimated clonotype richness than memory subsets.

Using the deep immunoSEQ assay, TCR CDR3 regions were amplified from genomic DNA by multiplex PCR. Extracted genomic DNA from each cell subset was distributed evenly across all wells of several immunoSEQ 96-well plates, and each plate was treated as a replicate. For sorted subsets, each replicate PCR was loaded with about 200 ng genomic DNA, equivalent to about 30,000 T cell genomes. Purified libraries were quantified with a Qubit 3.0 fluorometer, sized on a Bioanalyzer 2100, and re-quantified with the KAPA Library Quantification kit. Every immunoSEQ 96-well plate was sequenced on a dedicated single-read 150-cycle Illumina NextSeq 550 flow cell. Concerning the study's data processing: Because only junctional sequences without quality scores were contained in the immunoSEQ output, filtering matching that applied to full-length reads could not be performed. To assign V/J genes and CDR3, sequences were annotated against IMGT germline references using PyIR, a Python wrapper for IgBLAST v1.9. Reads with weak V/J assignments (E-value above 1e-6), missing CDR3, stop codons, out-of-frame junctions, or ambiguous translated residues were removed. V3J clonotypes were defined as sequences sharing the same inferred V gene, J gene, and CDR3 amino acid sequence. Percentage overlap between repertoires was calculated by dividing the number of shared unique clonotypes by the size of the smaller repertoire. Three approaches were used to assess repertoire richness: RTK rarefaction, the Chao1 estimator, and Recon v2.1 estimates of unobserved clonotypes. Generation probabilities were computed with OLGA for all TCRbeta clonotypes obtained by the gDNA method from a few donors. Here the immuneACCESS table is served through TCRdb, limited to in-frame sequences with V and J called. Missing clones are a known gap in these copies; in checked studies unresolved V genes cover under half, and the rest lacks a known reason. That table gives V, J and clone size, and the DNA gave D and trimming. For this sample the table gives about 960,000 clones, of which around 80% were detected only once. Roughly 1.5% of the sample is in the top ten clones.

CDR1 and CDR2 (MDHEN, SYDVKM) derive from the germline V gene. Ends trimmed: V by 6 bases, J by 6 bases; bases unmatched to a gene: 15. Including the terminal cysteine and phenylalanine, the CDR3 comprises 16 residues. Only the CDR3 portion is preserved as DNA: 48 bases, with reading frame beginning at the first base. This clone was seen only a few times. What antigen it recognizes has not been identified. No base qualities exist here, and no much larger clone lies one base off it. The donors were healthy, HIV-negative adults who had no recently reported acute infections or vaccinations. Every donor was a Caucasian adult living in Nashville, Tennessee, USA. CD4+ T cells were enriched by magnetic negative selection; naive cells were then positively selected on CD45RA, and the negative fraction formed the memory subset. Blood was collected by leukapheresis, and PBMCs were isolated by Ficoll-Histopaque density gradient centrifugation and then cryopreserved in liquid nitrogen vapor phase. Analytical flow cytometry was used to check the purity and quantity of every magnetically sorted T cell population. Genomic DNA was isolated from every sorted fraction and measured by UV absorbance on a Nanodrop 2000c.

Recombination linked TRBV28 to TRBJ2-7; TRBD1 fits 9 bases in the junction. The sequenced sample consisted of memory CD4+ T cells sorted from blood. Per the publication, the cell subset or site label means: CD45RA-negative fraction. The receptor was isolated from a man between 18 and 35 years old in good health. The nucleotides are TGTGCCAGCAGCTCCTTGGGAGGGACAGGGAGTTCCGAGCAGTACTTC. The resulting protein is CASSSLGGTGSSEQYF.